Listed below are T cell receptor beta chains from one sample, sequenced in a study of early T cells in non-severe SARS-CoV-2 infection. MiXCR, applied by TCRdb to the 5' RACE reads, yields one record per CDR3 protein. Of some 50,000 distinct CDR3 sequences in the sample, 9% to 9.5% are singletons; the top ten hold less than 5%. The sequencing sample was made of whole blood. These receptors were obtained from an adult who was a healthcare worker with PCR-confirmed SARS-CoV-2 infection or an uninfected control (not recorded which). Both conserved end residues are part of each CDR3. The order of the fields is V gene, D gene, clone size, J gene, CDR3 protein, CDR3 DNA. D genes are given only for firm matches. A clone size is listed for some rows: how often the clone was seen (once, few, many), or a class if it is expanded.

>TRBV7-3|.|few|TRBJ2-1
CASSKRLASTYNEQFF
TGTGCCAGCAGCAAAAGGTTGGCCTCTACCTACAATGAGCAGTTCTTC
>TRBV19|TRBD1|many|TRBJ1-1
CASRPAGTGNTEAFF
TGTGCCAGTAGACCGGCAGGGACAGGGAACACTGAAGCTTTCTTT
>TRBV6-6|TRBD2|many|TRBJ2-7
CASSPPLAGVSYEQYF
TGTGCCAGCAGCCCCCCCCTAGCGGGAGTCTCCTACGAGCAGTACTTC
>TRBV20-1|TRBD1|many|TRBJ2-6
CSASTGTGLSGANVLTF
TGCAGTGCTTCCACCGGGACAGGGCTCTCTGGGGCCAACGTCCTGACTTTC
>TRBV29-1|TRBD1|many|TRBJ1-5
CSVVVGTGDQPQHF
TGCAGCGTTGTTGTCGGGACAGGGGATCAGCCCCAGCATTTT
>TRBV13|.|few|TRBJ2-5
CASSRETSIEKTQYF
TGTGCCAGCAGCCGAGAAACTAGTATTGAAAAGACCCAGTACTTC
>TRBV28|.|many|TRBJ2-7
CASSSSGVSYEQYF
TGTGCCAGCAGTTCCTCCGGGGTCTCCTACGAGCAGTACTTC
>TRBV7-8|.|many|TRBJ1-1
CASSKSEAGNTEAFF
TGTGCCAGCAGCAAGTCGGAAGCAGGGAACACTGAAGCTTTCTTT
>TRBV9|.|many|TRBJ2-3
CASSPVFAPRTDTQYF
TGTGCCAGCAGCCCGGTGTTTGCGCCCCGCACAGATACGCAGTATTTT
>TRBV5-4|TRBD1|many|TRBJ2-1
CASSLDRGSYNEQFF
TGTGCCAGCAGCTTAGACAGGGGTTCCTACAATGAGCAGTTCTTC
>TRBV20-1|.|many|TRBJ1-4
CSATRPGQANEKLFF
TGCAGTGCCACACGCCCGGGACAAGCTAATGAAAAACTGTTTTTT
>TRBV29-1|.|.|TRBJ2-1
CSVGNREQFF
TGCAGCGTTGGCAATAGAGAGCAGTTCTTC
>TRBV4-2|.|many|TRBJ1-1
CASSQTLGLGTEAFF
TGTGCCAGCAGCCAAACCCTGGGGCTGGGCACTGAAGCTTTCTTT
>TRBV11-3|.|many|TRBJ2-3
CASRGVITDTQYF
TGTGCCAGCCGCGGGGTCATCACAGATACGCAGTATTTT
>TRBV3-2|.|.|TRBJ2-1
CASSQVLGSAVLRSNEQFF
TGTGCCAGCAGCCAAGTGTTGGGCAGCGCGGTCCTAAGGAGCAATGAGCAGTTCTTC
>TRBV7-6|TRBD2|many|TRBJ2-1
CASSPTSGGNNEQFF
TGTGCCAGCAGTCCGACTAGCGGGGGAAACAATGAGCAGTTCTTC
>TRBV20-1|TRBD1|many|TRBJ2-1
CSADKLDRDYNEQFF
TGCAGTGCTGATAAACTAGACAGGGATTACAATGAGCAGTTCTTC
>TRBV4-3|.|many|TRBJ1-1
CASSQGGEAFF
TGCGCCAGCAGCCAAGGAGGTGAAGCTTTCTTT
>TRBV27|TRBD1|many|TRBJ2-2
CASMEQGVTGELFF
TGTGCCAGCATGGAACAGGGGGTCACCGGGGAGCTGTTTTTT
>TRBV11-1|.|few|TRBJ1-1
CASSASVNTEAFF
TGTGCCAGCAGCGCCTCAGTGAACACTGAAGCTTTCTTT
>TRBV6-1|TRBD1|.|TRBJ2-3
CASSGQGYTDTQYF
TGTGCCAGCAGTGGACAGGGGTACACAGATACGCAGTATTTT
>TRBV2|.|few|TRBJ2-3
CASNNDEVAQYF
TGTGCCAGCAACAACGACGAGGTAGCGCAGTATTTT
>TRBV6-1|.|.|TRBJ1-6
CASSELSPGNSPLHF
TGTGCCAGCAGTGAATTGTCGCCGGGCAATTCACCCCTCCACTTT
>TRBV4-1|.|few|TRBJ1-4
CASSQDWGATEKLFF
TGCGCCAGCAGCCAAGATTGGGGGGCGACTGAAAAACTGTTTTTT
>TRBV21-1|.|once|TRBJ1-5
CASSKGDRKKHF
TGTGCCAGCAGCAAAGGGGACAGGAAAAAACATTTT
>TRBV7-9|.|many|TRBJ1-6
CASSLAGLANSPLHF
TGTGCCAGCAGCTTAGCAGGGCTGGCTAATTCACCCCTCCACTTT
>TRBV21-1|.|.|TRBJ1-6
CASSKGPWSYDLNSPLHF
TGTGCCAGCAGCAAAGGCCCGTGGAGCTACGACCTTAATTCACCCCTCCACTTT
>TRBV27|.|few|TRBJ2-7
CASSLNAETQEQYF
TGTGCCAGCAGTTTAAACGCCGAAACACAGGAGCAGTACTTC
>TRBV20-1|.|.|TRBJ1-1
CSAREPRRSNTEAFF
TGCAGTGCTAGAGAGCCCCGACGGTCAAACACTGAAGCTTTCTTT
>TRBV30|TRBD2|many|TRBJ2-7
CAWTRGGDEQYF
TGTGCCTGGACCCGGGGAGGGGACGAGCAGTACTTC
>TRBV5-1|.|many|TRBJ2-7
CASSLGGPYEQYF
TGCGCCAGCAGCTTGGGGGGCCCCTACGAGCAGTACTTC
>TRBV2|.|many|TRBJ2-1
CASSDRDSQQFF
TGTGCCAGCAGTGACCGGGACTCCCAACAGTTCTTC
>TRBV5-6|TRBD2|.|TRBJ2-2
CASSLGLAPGELFF
TGTGCCAGCAGCTTGGGACTAGCGCCCGGGGAGCTGTTTTTT
>TRBV7-3|TRBD2|many|TRBJ2-3
CASSFRSGGTDTQYF
TGTGCCAGCAGCTTCCGTAGCGGGGGCACAGATACGCAGTATTTT
>TRBV29-1|.|many|TRBJ2-7
CSARRGEEQYF
TGCAGCGCACGGCGGGGCGAGGAGCAGTACTTC
>TRBV29-1|.|many|TRBJ2-7
CSVRIGGEQYF
TGCAGCGTGAGGATTGGTGGCGAGCAGTACTTC
>TRBV20-1|TRBD2|many|TRBJ2-5
CSASPAPGSGEGQETQYF
TGCAGTGCTAGCCCCGCCCCGGGAAGCGGGGAAGGCCAAGAGACCCAGTACTTC
>TRBV6-5|.|.|TRBJ1-2
CASRTQFPGTHGYTF
TGTGCCAGCAGAACCCAATTCCCGGGGACCCATGGCTACACCTTC
>TRBV7-2|.|many|TRBJ1-6
CASSRGGVRSPLHF
TGTGCCAGCAGCCGAGGGGGGGTACGGTCACCCCTCCACTTT
>TRBV7-2|.|many|TRBJ2-7
CASSTTSVAYEQYF
TGTGCCAGCAGCACAACCTCGGTAGCCTACGAGCAGTACTTC
>TRBV2|TRBD2|few|TRBJ2-2
CASSWASGRAGELFF
TGTGCCAGCAGTTGGGCTAGCGGGAGAGCCGGGGAGCTGTTTTTT
>TRBV6-1|.|many|TRBJ2-2
CASSDSFYERENTGELFF
TGTGCCAGCAGTGATAGTTTTTATGAGCGCGAGAACACCGGGGAGCTGTTTTTT
>TRBV7-9|.|many|TRBJ1-2
CASSPQGSHYGYTF
TGTGCCAGCAGCCCACAGGGAAGCCACTATGGCTACACCTTC
>TRBV18|.|few|TRBJ1-1
CTSSPPLQQPEAFF
TGTACCAGCTCACCCCCTTTACAACAACCTGAAGCTTTCTTT
>TRBV19|.|many|TRBJ1-5
CASKGPLLNQPQHF
TGTGCCAGTAAGGGACCCTTACTCAATCAGCCCCAGCATTTT